This entry is about one TCR beta chain. The sample originates from a study of blood T cell repertoires in COVID-19. Overall study: Samples taken during acute and convalescent COVID-19 were collected in the United States, Italy and Spain.

Participant-given clinical history determined each cohort assignment. Some clones are missing from TCRdb's copy, which holds only in-frame ones; the method was immunoSEQ multiplex PCR. The data contain about 160,000 clones, approximately 90% of them seen just once; the ten biggest clones take up 6.6%. This TCR was sampled from a woman in her forties or fifties who had recovered from COVID-19. Material for sequencing was PBMCs or T cells enriched from blood (not recorded which).

The CDR3 is CASSLERGSWETQYF. CDR3 nucleotides: TGTGCCAGCAGCTTAGAGCGGGGTTCCTGGGAGACCCAGTACTTC. J is TRBJ2-5 and V is TRBV11-2; D is possibly TRBD2 (6 bases). Trimming took off 0 bases at V and 5 bases at J, with 13 bases between the two ends. In germline, CDR1 is SGHAT, CDR2 FQNNGV. This CDR3 comprises 15 residues.